This T cell receptor beta chain was obtained from a study of blood T cell repertoires in COVID-19. As processed by the authors: Estimation of nucleated cell counts relied on the amplification of reference gene primers. The method was immunoSEQ multiplex PCR; TCRdb's version includes in-frame clones alone and lacks a portion of them. V and J calls and clone size are as listed in that table; D and trimming were resolved from the DNA. This sample has fewer than 500,000 clones; more than 75% occur once, and the top ten carry 1.1%. This CDR3 region has 16 residues. The J segment lost 4 bases and the V segment lost 2 bases, leaving 5 bases of the junction unmatched. CDR1 is SGHDN, CDR2 FVKESK, per germline.

Sequences were obtained from peripheral blood. The chain links TRBV14 to TRBJ2-2, with TRBD1 matching over 9 bases. The TCR sequence derives from a human donor with acute or convalescent COVID-19. The donor label of this sample is uncertain. The CDR3 protein is CASSQTGGASTGELFF. DNA for the CDR3: TGTGCCAGCAGCCAAACAGGGGGCGCGTCCACCGGGGAGCTGTTTTTT.